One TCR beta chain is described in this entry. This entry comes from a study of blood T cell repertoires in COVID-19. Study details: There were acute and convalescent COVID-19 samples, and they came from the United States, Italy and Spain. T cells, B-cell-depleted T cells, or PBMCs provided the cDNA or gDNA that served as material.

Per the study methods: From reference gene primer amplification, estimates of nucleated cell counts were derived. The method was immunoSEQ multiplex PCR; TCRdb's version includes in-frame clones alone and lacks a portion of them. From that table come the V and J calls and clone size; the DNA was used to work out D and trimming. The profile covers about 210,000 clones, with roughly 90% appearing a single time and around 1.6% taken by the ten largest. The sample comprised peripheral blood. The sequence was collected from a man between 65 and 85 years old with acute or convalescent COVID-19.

CDR3 residues: CASSAGQGGGNTEAFF. The CDR3 DNA sequence: TGCGCCAGCAGCGCGGGACAGGGAGGGGGCAACACTGAAGCTTTCTTT. This rearrangement joins TRBV5-1 to TRBJ1-1; TRBD1 agrees at 9 bases. J lost 2 bases, V lost 4 bases, and 9 bases had no gene match. The CDR3 is made up of 16 amino acids. Germline assignment: CDR1 SGHRS and CDR2 YFSETQ.